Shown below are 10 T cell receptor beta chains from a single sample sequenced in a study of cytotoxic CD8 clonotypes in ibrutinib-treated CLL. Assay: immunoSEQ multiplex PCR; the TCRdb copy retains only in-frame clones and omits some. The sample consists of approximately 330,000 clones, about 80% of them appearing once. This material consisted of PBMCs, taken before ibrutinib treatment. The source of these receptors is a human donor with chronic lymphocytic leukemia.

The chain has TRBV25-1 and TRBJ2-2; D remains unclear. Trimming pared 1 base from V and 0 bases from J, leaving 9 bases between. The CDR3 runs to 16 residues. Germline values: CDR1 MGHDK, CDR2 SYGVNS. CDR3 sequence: CASSESALTNTGELFF. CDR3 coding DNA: TGTGCCAGCAGTGAATCGGCACTTACGAACACCGGGGAGCTGTTTTTT. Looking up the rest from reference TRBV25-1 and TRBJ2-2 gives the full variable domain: EADIYQTPRYLVIGTGKKITLECSQTMGHDKMYWYQQDPGMELHLIHYSYGVNSTEKGDLSSESTVSRIRTEHFPLTLESARPSHTSQYLCASSESALTNTGELFFGEGSRLTVL.

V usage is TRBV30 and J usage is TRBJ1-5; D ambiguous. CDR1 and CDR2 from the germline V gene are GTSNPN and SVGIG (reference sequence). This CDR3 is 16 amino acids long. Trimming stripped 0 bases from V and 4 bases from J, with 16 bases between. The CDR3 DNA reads TGTGCCTGGAGTGTACAGCCAAATTGGAAAAATCAGCCCCAGCATTTT. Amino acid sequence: CAWSVQPNWKNQPQHF. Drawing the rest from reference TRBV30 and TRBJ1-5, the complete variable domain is SQTIHQWPATLVQPVGSPLSLECTVEGTSNPNLYWYRQAAGRGLQLLFYSVGIGQISSEVPQNLSASRPQDRQFILSSKKLLLSDSGFYLCAWSVQPNWKNQPQHFGDGTRLSIL.

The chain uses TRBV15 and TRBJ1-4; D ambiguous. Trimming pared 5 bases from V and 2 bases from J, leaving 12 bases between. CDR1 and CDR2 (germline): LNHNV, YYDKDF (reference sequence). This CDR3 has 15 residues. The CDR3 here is CATSRTVRTNEKLFF. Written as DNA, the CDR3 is TGTGCCACCAGCCGTACAGTTCGGACTAATGAAAAACTGTTTTTT.

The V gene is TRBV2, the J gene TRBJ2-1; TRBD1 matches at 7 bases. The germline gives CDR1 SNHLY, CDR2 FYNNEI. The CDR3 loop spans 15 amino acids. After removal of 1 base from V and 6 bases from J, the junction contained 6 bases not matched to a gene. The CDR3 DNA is TGTGCCAGCAGTGAAGGTACAGGGGATCCCAATGAGCAGTTCTTC. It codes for CASSEGTGDPNEQFF. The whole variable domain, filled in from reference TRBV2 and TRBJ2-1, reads EPEVTQTPSHQVTQMGQEVILRCVPISNHLYFYWYRQILGQKVEFLVSFYNNEISEKSEIFDDQFSVERPDGSNFTLKIRSTKLEDSAMYFCASSEGTGDPNEQFFGPGTRLTVL.

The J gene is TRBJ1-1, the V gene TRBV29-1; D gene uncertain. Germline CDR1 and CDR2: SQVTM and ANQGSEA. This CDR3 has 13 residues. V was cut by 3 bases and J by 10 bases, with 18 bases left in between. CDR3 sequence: CSVDLVLLSRAFF. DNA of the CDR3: TGCAGCGTTGATCTGGTCCTCTTGAGTCGAGCTTTCTTT.

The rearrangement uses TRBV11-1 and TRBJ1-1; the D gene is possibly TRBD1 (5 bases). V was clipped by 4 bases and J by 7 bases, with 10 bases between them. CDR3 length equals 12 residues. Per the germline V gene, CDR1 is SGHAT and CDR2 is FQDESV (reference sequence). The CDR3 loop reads CASSSQAYEAFF. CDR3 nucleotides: TGTGCCAGCAGCTCACAGGCCTATGAAGCTTTCTTT.

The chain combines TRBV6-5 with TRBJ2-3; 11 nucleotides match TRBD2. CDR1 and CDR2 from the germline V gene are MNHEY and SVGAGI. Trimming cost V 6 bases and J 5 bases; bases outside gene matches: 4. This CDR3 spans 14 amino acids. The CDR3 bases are TGTGCCAGCAGCCACACTAGCGGGAGAGATACGCAGTATTTT. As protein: CASSHTSGRDTQYF.

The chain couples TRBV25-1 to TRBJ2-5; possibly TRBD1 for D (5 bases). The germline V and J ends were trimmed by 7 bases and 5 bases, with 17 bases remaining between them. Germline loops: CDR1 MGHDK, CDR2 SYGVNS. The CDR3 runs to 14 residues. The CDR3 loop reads CASTEDTVEETQYF. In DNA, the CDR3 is TGTGCCAGCACCGAGGACACCGTCGAGGAGACCCAGTACTTC.

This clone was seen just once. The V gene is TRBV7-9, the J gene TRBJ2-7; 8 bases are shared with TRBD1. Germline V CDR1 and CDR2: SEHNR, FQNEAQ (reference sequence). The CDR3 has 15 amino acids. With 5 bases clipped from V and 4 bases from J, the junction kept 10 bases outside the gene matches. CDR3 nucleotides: TGTGCCAGCAGCCCAGTCGGACAGGGTAAATACGAGCAGTACTTC. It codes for CASSPVGQGKYEQYF.

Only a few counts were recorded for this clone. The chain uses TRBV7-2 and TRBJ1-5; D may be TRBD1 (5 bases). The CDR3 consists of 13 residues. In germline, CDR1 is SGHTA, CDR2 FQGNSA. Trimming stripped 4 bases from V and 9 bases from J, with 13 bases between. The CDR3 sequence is CASSSGQGPPQHF. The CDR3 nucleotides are TGTGCCAGCAGCTCTGGGCAGGGTCCGCCCCAGCATTTT.